One sample yielded the 24 T cell receptor beta chains listed below, sequenced in a study of T cells in Graves' hyperthyroidism and ophthalmopathy. Researchers took RNA transcripts and amplified the TCR beta CDR3 regions from them. A set of HTBI primers served as the primers for a first-round RT-PCR of the TCR CDR3. TCRdb independently ran MiXCR on the multiplex PCR reads; one entry per CDR3 protein. The sample contains under 450,000 distinct CDR3 sequences, roughly a sixth of which appear only once. The material sequenced was blood. The receptor set was obtained from a young woman with Graves' hyperthyroidism that later progressed to Graves' ophthalmopathy.

Notes on this clonotype: Since a much larger clone is just one base distant, this may be a read error. The chain uses TRBV5-1 and TRBJ2-2, with D possibly matching TRBD2 (5 bases). V was shortened by 1 base and J by 1 base, with 8 bases between the two germline ends. Germline V gives CDR1 SGHRS, CDR2 YFSETQ. There are 15 residues in the CDR3. As DNA, the CDR3 is TGCGCCAGCAGCTTGTCAGGACTGAACACCGGGGAGCTGTTTTTT. Translation: CASSLSGLNTGELFF.

The gene calls are TRBV5-4 and TRBJ1-1, with D tentatively TRBD1 (5 bases). The CDR3 contains 14 residues. Germline CDR1 is SGHNT and CDR2 is YYREEE (reference sequence). V was shortened by 4 bases and J by 7 bases, with 17 bases between the two germline ends. The CDR3 loop reads CASSPRTPGVEAFF. The DNA for the CDR3 is TGTGCCAGCAGCCCTAGGACACCGGGCGTTGAAGCTTTCTTT.

This clonotype was counted ten times or more. The gene calls are TRBV11-2 and TRBJ2-5, with TRBD2 as a possible D gene (5 bases). Germline lookup yields CDR1 SGHAT and CDR2 FQNNGV. The V end was cut by 7 bases, the J end by 5 bases, with 11 bases between. This CDR3 spans 12 amino acids. This chain's CDR3 is CASTASGETQYF. CDR3 coding DNA: TGTGCCAGCACCGCCTCGGGGGAGACCCAGTACTTC. Supplemented by reference TRBV11-2 and TRBJ2-5, the full variable domain reads EAGVAQSPRYKIIEKRQSVAFWCNPISGHATLYWYQQILGQGPKLLIQFQNNGVVDDSQLPKDRFSAERLKGVDSTLKIQPAKLEDSAVYLCASTASGETQYFGPGTRLLVL.

J is TRBJ2-3 and V is TRBV4-2; D uncertain. Germline lookup yields CDR1 LGHNA and CDR2 YNFKEQ. Trimming removed 4 bases from V and 0 bases from J, with 8 bases in between. The CDR3 length is 14 residues. CDR3 DNA: TGTGCCAGCAGCCGCGGAGTCAGCACAGATACGCAGTATTTT. It is translated as CASSRGVSTDTQYF.

There are many counts of this clonotype. The chain combines TRBV2 with TRBJ2-7; D gene ambiguous. The CDR3 contains 15 residues. V dropped 3 bases and J dropped 0 bases, with 12 bases sitting between them. The germline V gene has CDR1 SNHLY and CDR2 FYNNEI. The CDR3 loop is CASSDRRGNSYEQYF. The CDR3 nucleotides are TGTGCCAGCAGTGACCGGCGTGGCAACTCCTACGAGCAGTACTTC.

V is TRBV5-4 and J is TRBJ2-1; 7 bases map to TRBD2. The ends lost 0 bases at V and 8 bases at J; junction bases unmatched: 8. This CDR3 comprises 15 residues. Germline-derived CDR1 and CDR2 are SGHNT and YYREEE (reference sequence). CDR3 sequence: CASSLGGGGIDEQFF. The CDR3 bases are TGTGCCAGCAGCTTGGGTGGGGGGGGGATTGATGAGCAGTTCTTC.

This clonotype was recorded a few times. The chain links TRBV7-2 to TRBJ2-5; TRBD1 matches 9 bases. CDR1 SGHTA and CDR2 FQGNSA come from the germline V gene. This CDR3 has 14 amino acids. The ends lost 5 bases at V and 5 bases at J; junction bases unmatched: 6. Here the CDR3 DNA reads TGTGCCAGCAGCCGGTATGGGACAGGGGAGACCCAGTACTTC. Its protein product is CASSRYGTGETQYF.

This clonotype was seen at least ten times. The chain links TRBV2 to TRBJ2-5; TRBD1 matches 9 bases. The CDR3 sequence is 14 residues long. Trimming removed 7 bases from V and 4 bases from J; junction bases left unmatched: 7. The germline V gene encodes CDR1 SNHLY and CDR2 FYNNEI. The CDR3 bases are TGTGCCAGCAAGATGGACAGGGGAGGAGAGACCCAGTACTTC. Translated: CASKMDRGGETQYF.

This clonotype was seen repeatedly, ten times or more. This chain links TRBV5-1 with TRBJ2-5; D possibly matches TRBD1 or TRBD2 (6 bases each). The CDR3 extends over 15 amino acids. Germline V lookup: CDR1 SGHRS, CDR2 YFSETQ. V lost 4 bases to trimming and J lost 0 bases, with 13 bases between them. The CDR3 sequence: CASSAGQVYQETQYF. The CDR3 bases are TGCGCCAGCAGCGCGGGACAAGTATACCAAGAGACCCAGTACTTC.

The rearrangement uses TRBV11-2 and TRBJ2-1; 8 positions agree with TRBD2. This CDR3 region has 14 residues. In germline, CDR1 is SGHAT, CDR2 FQNNGV. V dropped 4 bases and J dropped 7; count of bases not matched to a gene: 6. CDR3 DNA sequence: TGTGCCAGCAGCTCTGAGGCGGGGGGAAATGAGCAGTTCTTC. This translates into CASSSEAGGNEQFF.

This clonotype has more than one count but fewer than ten. This rearrangement joins TRBV3-1 to TRBJ1-5; D call uncertain. Germline V gives CDR1 LGHDT, CDR2 YNNKEL (reference sequence). The CDR3 length is 14 residues. Trimming took 4 bases from V and 3 from J, leaving 10 bases between them. CDR3 DNA: TGTGCCAGCAGCCCAGAAGTAGCCAATCAGCCCCAGCATTTT. Protein: CASSPEVANQPQHF.

This sequence joins TRBV19 and TRBJ2-2; the match to TRBD1 covers 8 bases. V trimming: 4 bases; J trimming: 5 bases; junction bases outside the gene matches: 3. Germline lookup yields CDR1 LNHDA and CDR2 SQIVND (reference sequence). The CDR3 extends over 14 amino acids. The chain's CDR3 is CASSTWTGTGELFF. CDR3 DNA sequence: TGTGCCAGTAGTACATGGACAGGGACCGGGGAGCTGTTTTTT. The entire variable domain, with the rest obtained from reference TRBV19 and TRBJ2-2, is as follows: DGGITQSPKYLFRKEGQNVTLSCEQNLNHDAMYWYRQDPGQGLRLIYYSQIVNDFQKGDIAEGYSVSREKKESFPLTVTSAQKNPTAFYLCASSTWTGTGELFFGEGSRLTVL.

J is TRBJ1-5 and V is TRBV20-1; no clear D gene. The CDR3 extends over 13 amino acids. Between the trimmed V and J ends, which lost 7 bases and 5 bases, there was a span of 15 bases. The germline V gene has CDR1 DFQATT and CDR2 SNEGSKA (reference sequence). This chain's CDR3 is CSVRETSDQPQHF. In nucleotides, the CDR3 is TGCAGTGTTAGGGAGACGTCTGATCAGCCCCAGCATTTT.

This clonotype was seen just once. The V call is TRBV19, the J call TRBJ2-3, with TRBD2 matching 7 bases. With 8 bases clipped from V and 8 bases from J, the junction kept 7 bases outside the gene matches. The length of the CDR3 is 12 residues. Looked up from germline, CDR1 is LNHDA and CDR2 is SQIVND (reference sequence). As DNA, the CDR3 is TGTGCCAGTGCGCGAGCGGGAAGTACGCAGTATTTT. Encoded protein: CASARAGSTQYF.

This chain joins TRBV30 and TRBJ1-2, with D uncertain. The CDR3 has 13 amino acids. Germline V gene data show CDR1 as GTSNPN and CDR2 as SVGIG (reference sequence). V dropped 1 base and J dropped 2 bases, with 8 bases sitting between them. CDR3 nucleotides: TGTGCCTGGAGTGGAAAGTCAAACTATGGCTACACCTTC. Its protein product is CAWSGKSNYGYTF.

V and J are TRBV19 and TRBJ1-6; 9 bases agree with TRBD1. In germline, CDR1 is LNHDA, CDR2 SQIVND (reference sequence). There are 13 residues in the CDR3. Germline trimming cut 8 bases from V and 6 bases from J; bases unmatched to any gene: 2. CDR3 DNA: TGTGCCAGTGGGGGACAGGGTAATTCACCCCTCCACTTT. This codes for CASGGQGNSPLHF.

This clonotype showed up many times. The rearrangement links TRBV24-1 to TRBJ2-5; D might be TRBD1 (7 bases). Germline CDR1 KGHDR, CDR2 SFDVKD. Between the trimmed V and J ends, which lost 2 bases and 4 bases, there was a span of 13 bases. This CDR3 is built from 15 residues. The CDR3 spells CATSDWRDSSETQYF. CDR3 nucleotides: TGTGCCACCAGTGATTGGCGGGACAGCTCAGAGACCCAGTACTTC.

This clonotype was recorded many times. The chain joins TRBV27 to TRBJ2-7; 9 bases are shared with TRBD2. The CDR3 covers 14 residues. CDR1 and CDR2 (germline): MNHEY, SMNVEV (reference sequence). J lost 3 bases, V lost 3 bases, and 3 bases had no gene match. The CDR3 loop reads CASSFGGRDYEQYF. The CDR3 region has the DNA TGTGCCAGCAGTTTTGGCGGGAGGGACTACGAGCAGTACTTC.

V is TRBV27 and J is TRBJ2-7; 15 positions agree with TRBD2. Germline V gene lookup returns CDR1 MNHEY and CDR2 SMNVEV (reference sequence). This CDR3 spans 16 amino acids. The V gene end was trimmed by 3 bases and the J gene end by 3 bases; junction bases not matched to a gene: 3. In nucleotides, the CDR3 is TGTGCCAGCAGTTTCGGACTAGCGGGAGGGATCTACGAGCAGTACTTC. It codes for CASSFGLAGGIYEQYF.

Ten or more counts support this clonotype. The rearrangement joins TRBV6-1 to TRBJ1-1; D may be TRBD1 (5 bases). Germline V gives CDR1 MNHNS, CDR2 SASEGT. The CDR3 sequence is 17 residues long. V gave up 5 bases and J gave up 11 bases, with 30 bases separating them. The CDR3 DNA is TGTGCCAGCAGTTCGGGGGGTCTCCGACAGACAACCGAGTGGGCTTTCTTT. Translation: CASSSGGLRQTTEWAFF.

This clonotype was picked up many times. The V gene is TRBV9, the J gene TRBJ2-1, with TRBD2 identical over 8 bases. The CDR3 consists of 16 residues. Looked up from germline, CDR1 is SGDLS and CDR2 is YYNGEE. The V and J ends lost 3 bases and 2 bases, in that order; junction bases with no gene match: 7. The CDR3: CASSGKAGDTYNEQFF. DNA for the CDR3: TGTGCCAGCAGCGGAAAAGCGGGAGACACCTACAATGAGCAGTTCTTC.

This clonotype was seen many times. The chain has TRBV10-3 and TRBJ2-3, with 10 bases lining up with TRBD1. Trimming at V came to 3 bases and at J to 3 bases, leaving 3 bases not matched to a gene. CDR3 length equals 15 residues. The germline CDR1 and CDR2 sequences are ENHRY and SYGVKD. The CDR3 DNA reads TGTGCCATCAGTGACTGGACAGGGGGGACAGATACGCAGTATTTT. It translates to CAISDWTGGTDTQYF.

The chain links TRBV3-1 to TRBJ2-3; perhaps TRBD1 as D (6 bases). V was shortened by 5 bases and J by 6 bases, with 12 bases between the two germline ends. Germline CDR1 and CDR2: LGHDT and YNNKEL (reference sequence). This CDR3 spans 13 amino acids. CDR3 protein: CASSGGGGDTQYF. CDR3 DNA sequence: TGTGCCAGCAGCGGTGGGGGCGGGGATACGCAGTATTTT.

To note about this clonotype: This may come from a read error, since a much larger clone is one base off. J is TRBJ2-2 and V is TRBV2; 12 bases fit TRBD2. Germline V gives CDR1 SNHLY, CDR2 FYNNEI. There are 19 residues in the CDR3. The CDR3: CASNFPKGLAGRDTGELYF. In DNA, the CDR3 is TGTGCCAGCAATTTCCCTAAAGGACTAGCGGGACGGGACACCGGGGAGCTGTATTTT. Looking up the rest from reference TRBV2 and TRBJ2-2 gives the full variable domain: EPEVTQTPSHQVTQMGQEVILRCVPISNHLYFYWYRQILGQKVEFLVSFYNNEISEKSEIFDDQFSVERPDGSNFTLKIRSTKLEDSAMYFCASNFPKGLAGRDTGELYFGEGSRLTVL.